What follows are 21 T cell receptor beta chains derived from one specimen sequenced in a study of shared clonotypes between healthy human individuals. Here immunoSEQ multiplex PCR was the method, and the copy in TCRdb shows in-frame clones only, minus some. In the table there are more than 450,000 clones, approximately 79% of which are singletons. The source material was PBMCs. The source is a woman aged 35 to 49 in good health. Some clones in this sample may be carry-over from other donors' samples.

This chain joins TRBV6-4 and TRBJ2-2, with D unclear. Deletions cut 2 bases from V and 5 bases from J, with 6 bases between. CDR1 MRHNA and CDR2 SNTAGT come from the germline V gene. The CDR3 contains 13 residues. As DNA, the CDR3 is TGTGCCAGCAGTGACCCTGGAACCGGGGAGCTGTTTTTT. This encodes CASSDPGTGELFF.

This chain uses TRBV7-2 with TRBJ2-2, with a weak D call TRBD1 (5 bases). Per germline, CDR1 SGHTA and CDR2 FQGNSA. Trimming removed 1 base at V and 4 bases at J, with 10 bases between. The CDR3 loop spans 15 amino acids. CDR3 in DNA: TGTGCCAGCAGCTTAGTGCAGGGTGGCACCGGGGAGCTGTTTTTT. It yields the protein CASSLVQGGTGELFF.

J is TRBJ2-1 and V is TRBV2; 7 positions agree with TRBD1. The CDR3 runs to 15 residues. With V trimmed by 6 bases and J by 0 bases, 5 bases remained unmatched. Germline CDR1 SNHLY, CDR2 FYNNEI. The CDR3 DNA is TGTGCCAGCAGCCAGGGGGACCTCTCCTACAATGAGCAGTTCTTC. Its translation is CASSQGDLSYNEQFF.

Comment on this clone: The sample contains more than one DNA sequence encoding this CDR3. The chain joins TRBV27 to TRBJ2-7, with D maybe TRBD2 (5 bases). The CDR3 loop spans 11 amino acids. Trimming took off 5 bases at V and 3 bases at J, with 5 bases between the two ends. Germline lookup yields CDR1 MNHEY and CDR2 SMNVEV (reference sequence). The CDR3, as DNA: TGTGCCAGCAGTGGACTCTACGAGCAGTACTTC. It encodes CASSGLYEQYF.

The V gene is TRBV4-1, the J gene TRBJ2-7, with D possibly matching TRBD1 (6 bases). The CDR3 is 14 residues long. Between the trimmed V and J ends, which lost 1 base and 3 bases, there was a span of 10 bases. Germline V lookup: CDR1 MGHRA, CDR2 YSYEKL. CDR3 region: CASSQVKGGYEQYF. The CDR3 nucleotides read TGCGCCAGCAGCCAAGTTAAAGGGGGCTACGAGCAGTACTTC.

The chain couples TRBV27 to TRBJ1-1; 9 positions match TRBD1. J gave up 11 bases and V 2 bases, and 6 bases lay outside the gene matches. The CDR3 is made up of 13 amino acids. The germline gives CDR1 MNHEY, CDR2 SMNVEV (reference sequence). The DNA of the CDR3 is TGTGCCAGCAGTTTAGTACAGGGGGCTCTCGCTTTCTTT. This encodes CASSLVQGALAFF.

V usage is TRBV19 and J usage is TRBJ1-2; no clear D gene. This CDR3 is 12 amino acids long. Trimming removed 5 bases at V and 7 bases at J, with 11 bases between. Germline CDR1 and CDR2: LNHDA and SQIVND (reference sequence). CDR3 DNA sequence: TGTGCCAGTAGTGTCGCCCGGGGTGGCTACACCTTC. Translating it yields CASSVARGGYTF.

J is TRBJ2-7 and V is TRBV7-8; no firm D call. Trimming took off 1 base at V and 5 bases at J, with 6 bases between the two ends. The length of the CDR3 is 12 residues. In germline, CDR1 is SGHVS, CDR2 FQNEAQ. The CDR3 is CASSLGSNEQYF. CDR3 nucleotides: TGTGCCAGCAGCTTAGGATCCAACGAGCAGTACTTC.

The CDR3 coding sequence is TGTGCCAGCAGTTTATCTGCGGGGGGAAGGTACGAGCAGTACTTC. Protein sequence: CASSLSAGGRYEQYF. The chain recombines TRBV27 with TRBJ2-7; 8 bases are a match to TRBD2. The germline gives CDR1 MNHEY, CDR2 SMNVEV (reference sequence). The CDR3 spans 15 residues. The V and J ends lost 0 bases and 4 bases, in that order; junction bases with no gene match: 5.

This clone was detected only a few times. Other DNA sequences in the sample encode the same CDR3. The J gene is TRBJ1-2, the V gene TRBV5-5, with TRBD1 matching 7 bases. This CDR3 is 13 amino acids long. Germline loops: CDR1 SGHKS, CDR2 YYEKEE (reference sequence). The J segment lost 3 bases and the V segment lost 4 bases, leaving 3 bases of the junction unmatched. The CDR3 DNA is TGTGCCAGCAGCCCAACAGGGGACTATGGCTACACCTTC. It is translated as CASSPTGDYGYTF.

In DNA form, the CDR3 reads TGTGCCAGCAGTGACCCGACAGGGGGTGAGCAGTACTTC. Amino acid sequence: CASSDPTGGEQYF. The V and J genes are TRBV25-1 and TRBJ2-5; 9 positions match TRBD1. Germline loops: CDR1 MGHDK, CDR2 SYGVNS. The V and J ends lost 3 bases and 11 bases, in that order; junction bases with no gene match: 7. The CDR3 has 13 amino acids.

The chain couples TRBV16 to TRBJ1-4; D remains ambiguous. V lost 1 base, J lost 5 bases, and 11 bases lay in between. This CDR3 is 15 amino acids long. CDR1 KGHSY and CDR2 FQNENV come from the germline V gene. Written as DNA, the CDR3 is TGTGCCAGCAGCCAATATGGTGGAACAAATGAAAAACTGTTTTTT. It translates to CASSQYGGTNEKLFF.

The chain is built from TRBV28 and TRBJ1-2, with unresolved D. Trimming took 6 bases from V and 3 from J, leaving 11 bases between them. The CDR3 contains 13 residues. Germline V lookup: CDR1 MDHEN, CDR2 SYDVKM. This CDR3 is CASRANGYYGYTF. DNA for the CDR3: TGTGCCAGCAGAGCTAACGGGTACTATGGCTACACCTTC.

The CDR3 DNA is TGTGCCAGCAGTCCACAGGGCTATAGCAATCAGCCCCAGCATTTT. It codes for CASSPQGYSNQPQHF. The chain employs TRBV6-5 and TRBJ1-5; D possibly corresponds to TRBD1 (6 bases). The CDR3 sequence is 15 residues long. Germline CDR1 MNHEY, CDR2 SVGAGI. V was pared by 5 bases and J by 0 bases, with 11 bases between.

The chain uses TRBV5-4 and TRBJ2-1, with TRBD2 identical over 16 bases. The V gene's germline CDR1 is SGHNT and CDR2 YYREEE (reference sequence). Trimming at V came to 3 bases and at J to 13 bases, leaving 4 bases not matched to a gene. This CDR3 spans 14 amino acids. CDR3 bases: TGTGCCAGCAGCTCGGGACTAGCGGGAGGGCCTCAGTTCTTC. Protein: CASSSGLAGGPQFF. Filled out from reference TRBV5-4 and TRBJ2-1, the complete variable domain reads ETGVTQSPTHLIKTRGQQVTLRCSSQSGHNTVSWYQQALGQGPQFIFQYYREEENGRGNFPPRFSGLQFPNYSSELNVNALELDDSALYLCASSSGLAGGPQFFGPGTRLTVL.

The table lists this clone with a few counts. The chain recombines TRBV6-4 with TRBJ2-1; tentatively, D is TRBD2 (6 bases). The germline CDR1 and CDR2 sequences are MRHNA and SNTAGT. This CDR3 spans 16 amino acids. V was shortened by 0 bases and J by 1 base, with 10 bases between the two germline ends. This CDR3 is CASSDSLADSYNEQFF. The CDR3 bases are TGTGCCAGCAGTGACTCGTTAGCGGATTCCTACAATGAGCAGTTCTTC.

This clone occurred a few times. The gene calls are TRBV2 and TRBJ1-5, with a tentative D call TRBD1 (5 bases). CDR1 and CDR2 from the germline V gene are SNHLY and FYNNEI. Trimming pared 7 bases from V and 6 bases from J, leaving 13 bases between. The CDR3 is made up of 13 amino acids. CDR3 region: CASTWGLSQPQHF. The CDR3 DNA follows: TGTGCCAGCACATGGGGCTTAAGTCAGCCCCAGCATTTT. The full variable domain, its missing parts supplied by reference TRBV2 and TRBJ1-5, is EPEVTQTPSHQVTQMGQEVILRCVPISNHLYFYWYRQILGQKVEFLVSFYNNEISEKSEIFDDQFSVERPDGSNFTLKIRSTKLEDSAMYFCASTWGLSQPQHFGDGTRLSIL.

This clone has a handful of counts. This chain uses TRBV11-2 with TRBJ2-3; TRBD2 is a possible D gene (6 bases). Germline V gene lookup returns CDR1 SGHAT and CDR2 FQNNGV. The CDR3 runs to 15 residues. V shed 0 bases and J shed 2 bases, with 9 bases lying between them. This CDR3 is CASSLEGTHTDTQYF. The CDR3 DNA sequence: TGTGCCAGCAGCTTAGAAGGGACTCACACAGATACGCAGTATTTT.

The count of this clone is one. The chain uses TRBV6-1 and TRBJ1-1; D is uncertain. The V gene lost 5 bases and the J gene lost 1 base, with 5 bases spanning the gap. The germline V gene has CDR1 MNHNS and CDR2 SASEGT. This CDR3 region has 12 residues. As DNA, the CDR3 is TGTGCCAGCAGTAAACAGAACACTGAAGCTTTCTTT. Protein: CASSKQNTEAFF.

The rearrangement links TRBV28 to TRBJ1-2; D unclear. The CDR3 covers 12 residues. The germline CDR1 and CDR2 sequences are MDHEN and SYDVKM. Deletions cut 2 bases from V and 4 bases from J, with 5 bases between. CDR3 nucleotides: TGTGCCAGCAGTTTAAACACCTATGGCTACACCTTC. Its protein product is CASSLNTYGYTF.

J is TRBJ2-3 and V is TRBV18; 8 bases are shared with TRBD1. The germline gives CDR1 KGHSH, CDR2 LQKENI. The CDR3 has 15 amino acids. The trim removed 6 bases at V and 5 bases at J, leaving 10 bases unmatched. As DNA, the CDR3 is TGTGCCAGCTCTTCTGGACAGGGAATTGGAGATACGCAGTATTTT. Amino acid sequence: CASSSGQGIGDTQYF. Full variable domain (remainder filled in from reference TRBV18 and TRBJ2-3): NAGVMQNPRHLVRRRGQEARLRCSPMKGHSHVYWYRQLPEEGLKFMVYLQKENIIDESGMPKERFSAEFPKEGPSILRIQQVVRGDSAAYFCASSSGQGIGDTQYFGPGTRLTVL.